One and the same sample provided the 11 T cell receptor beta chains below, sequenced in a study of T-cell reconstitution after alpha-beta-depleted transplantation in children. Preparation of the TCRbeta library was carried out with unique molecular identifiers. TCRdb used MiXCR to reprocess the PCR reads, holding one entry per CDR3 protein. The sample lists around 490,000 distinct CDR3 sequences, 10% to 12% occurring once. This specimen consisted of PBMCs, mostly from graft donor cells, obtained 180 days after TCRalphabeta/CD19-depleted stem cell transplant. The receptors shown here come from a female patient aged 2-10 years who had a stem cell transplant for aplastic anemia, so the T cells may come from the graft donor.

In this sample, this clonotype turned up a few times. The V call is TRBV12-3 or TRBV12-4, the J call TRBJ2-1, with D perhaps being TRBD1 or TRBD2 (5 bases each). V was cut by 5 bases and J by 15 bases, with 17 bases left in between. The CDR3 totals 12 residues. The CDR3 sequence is CASSQGDAAVFF. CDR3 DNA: TGTGCCAGCAGTCAGGGAGACGCAGCTGTGTTCTTC.

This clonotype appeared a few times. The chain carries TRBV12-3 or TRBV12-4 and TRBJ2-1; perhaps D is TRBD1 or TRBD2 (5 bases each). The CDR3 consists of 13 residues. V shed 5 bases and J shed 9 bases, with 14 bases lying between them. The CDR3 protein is CASSQGPDTEQFF. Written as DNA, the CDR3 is TGTGCCAGCAGTCAGGGACCGGATACTGAGCAGTTCTTC.

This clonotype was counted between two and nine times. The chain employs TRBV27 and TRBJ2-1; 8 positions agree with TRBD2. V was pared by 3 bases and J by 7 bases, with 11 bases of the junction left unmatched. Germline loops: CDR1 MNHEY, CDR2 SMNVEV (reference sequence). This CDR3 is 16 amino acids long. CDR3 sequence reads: CASSFLAGGAGNEQFF. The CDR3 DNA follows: TGTGCCAGCAGTTTTTTGGCGGGGGGCGCGGGGAATGAGCAGTTCTTC.

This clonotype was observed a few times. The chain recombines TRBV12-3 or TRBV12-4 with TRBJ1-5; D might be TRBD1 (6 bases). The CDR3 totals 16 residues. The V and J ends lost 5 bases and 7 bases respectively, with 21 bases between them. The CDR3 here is CASSLRFGGQLQPQHF. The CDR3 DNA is TGTGCCAGCAGTCTAAGATTTGGGGGGCAATTACAGCCCCAGCATTTT.

The CDR3 reads CASSPGQFTDTQYF. Here the CDR3 DNA reads TGCGCCAGCAGCCCCGGCCAGTTCACAGATACGCAGTATTTT. J is TRBJ2-3 and V is TRBV4-3; D gene uncertain. Trimming shortened V by 4 bases and J by 2 bases, and 10 bases separated the two germline ends. Per the germline V gene, CDR1 is LGHNA and CDR2 is YSLEER. The CDR3 extends over 14 amino acids.

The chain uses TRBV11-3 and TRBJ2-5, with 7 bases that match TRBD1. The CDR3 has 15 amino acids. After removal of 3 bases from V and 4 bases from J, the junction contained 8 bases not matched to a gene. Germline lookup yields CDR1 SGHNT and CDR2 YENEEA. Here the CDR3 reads CASSFYPGGRETQYF. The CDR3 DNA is TGTGCCAGCAGCTTTTACCCAGGGGGTCGAGAGACCCAGTACTTC.

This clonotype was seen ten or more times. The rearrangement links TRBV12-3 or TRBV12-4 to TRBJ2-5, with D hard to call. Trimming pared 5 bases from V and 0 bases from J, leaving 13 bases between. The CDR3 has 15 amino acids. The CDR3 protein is CASSDPREYQETQYF. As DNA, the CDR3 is TGTGCCAGCAGTGACCCGAGAGAGTACCAAGAGACCCAGTACTTC.

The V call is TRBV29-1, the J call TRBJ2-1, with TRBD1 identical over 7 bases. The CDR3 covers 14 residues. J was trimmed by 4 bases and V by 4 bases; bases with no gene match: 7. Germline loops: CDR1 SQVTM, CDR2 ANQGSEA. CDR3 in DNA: TGCAGCGTTGTGGGACAGCAGAGTTACAATGAGCAGTTCTTC. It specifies CSVVGQQSYNEQFF.

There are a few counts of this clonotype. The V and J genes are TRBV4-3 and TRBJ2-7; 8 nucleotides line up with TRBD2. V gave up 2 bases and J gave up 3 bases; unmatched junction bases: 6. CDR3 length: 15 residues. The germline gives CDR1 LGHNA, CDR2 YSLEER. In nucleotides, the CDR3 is TGCGCCAGCAGCCAAACCGGGACTAGGGGCTACGAGCAGTACTTC. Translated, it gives CASSQTGTRGYEQYF.

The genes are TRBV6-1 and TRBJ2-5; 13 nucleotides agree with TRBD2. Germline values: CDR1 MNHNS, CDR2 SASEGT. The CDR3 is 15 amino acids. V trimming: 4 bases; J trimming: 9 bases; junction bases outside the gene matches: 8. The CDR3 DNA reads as TGTGCCAGCAGTGGGACTAGCGGGAGAACGGGGGCCCAGTACTTC. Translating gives CASSGTSGRTGAQYF.

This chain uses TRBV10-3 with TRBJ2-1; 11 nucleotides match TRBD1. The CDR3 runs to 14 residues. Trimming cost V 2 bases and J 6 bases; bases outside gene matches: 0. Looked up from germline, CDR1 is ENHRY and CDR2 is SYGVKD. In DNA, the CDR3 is TGTGCCATCAGTGAGGGACAGGGGGCCAATGAGCAGTTCTTC. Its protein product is CAISEGQGANEQFF.